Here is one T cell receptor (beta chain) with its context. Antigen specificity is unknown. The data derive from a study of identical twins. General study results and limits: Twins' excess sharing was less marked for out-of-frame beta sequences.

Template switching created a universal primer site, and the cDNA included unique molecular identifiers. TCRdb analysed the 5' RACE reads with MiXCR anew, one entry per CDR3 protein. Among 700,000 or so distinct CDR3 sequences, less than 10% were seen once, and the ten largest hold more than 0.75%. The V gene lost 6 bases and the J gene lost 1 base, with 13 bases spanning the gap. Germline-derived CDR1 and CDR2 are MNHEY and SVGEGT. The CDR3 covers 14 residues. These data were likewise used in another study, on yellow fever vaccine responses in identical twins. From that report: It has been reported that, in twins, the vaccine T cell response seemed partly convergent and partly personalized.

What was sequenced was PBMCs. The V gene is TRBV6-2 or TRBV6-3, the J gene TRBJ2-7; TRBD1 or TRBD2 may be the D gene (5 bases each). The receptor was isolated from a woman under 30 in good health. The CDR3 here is CASRRDGGSYEQYF. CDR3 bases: TGTGCCAGCAGGAGGGACGGAGGTTCCTACGAGCAGTACTTC.